This is a list of T cell receptor beta chains from one sample in a study of blood T cell repertoires in COVID-19. Profiling relied on immunoSEQ multiplex PCR, and the TCRdb table lists in-frame clones only, not all of them. The table records roughly 68,000 clones, roughly four fifths of them present only once. Sequencing was done on a sample of peripheral blood. The receptor source for this set is a man in his sixties with COVID-19, enrolled during active disease. Each CDR3 is given with its conserved first and last residue.

v_gene	len	CDR3aa
TRBV7-9	15	CASSLRTSGLNQQFF
TRBV5-6	14	CASSSGLSSYEQYF
TRBV9	12	CASSDRDTEAFF
TRBV30	13	CAWSVGAQTEAFF
TRBV3-1/TRBV3-2	16	CASSQGSGSGIETQYF
TRBV5-1	15	CASSLDGRVTDTQYF
TRBV6-5	14	CASSRGLAQETQYF
TRBV3-1/TRBV3-2	11	CASAGAYEQYF
TRBV5-1	13	CASSSPGGYEQYF
TRBV3-1/TRBV3-2	17	CASSPPGQALNTGELFF
TRBV29-1	14	CSVDESQGAYEQYF
TRBV19	14	CASSSQGINSPLHF
TRBV30	15	CAWRRTGGFTDTQYF
TRBV24-1	18	CATSDANPTSGRLDTQYF
TRBV4-2	17	CASSQAQGAKAKDTQYF
TRBV4-1	16	CASTDVVTPVPNEQFF
TRBV29-1	14	CSVEELQGAGEQYF
TRBV28	14	CASSSTGYSPEAFF
TRBV6-5	15	CAGAFGAGGADTQYF
TRBV24-1	16	CATSDPGTSGFETQYF
TRBV9	15	CASSFRDYRTDTQYF
TRBV9	15	CASSVGQGVKETQYF
TRBV18	13	CASSSAVGEKLFF
TRBV3-1/TRBV3-2	12	CASSQMGGEQFF
TRBV12-5	14	CASGLVTGTDTQYF
TRBV12-5	14	CASGPGLSTDTQYF
TRBV5-1	14	CASSFGPEGYGYTF
TRBV2	13	CASSYGGAYEQYF
TRBV7-2	16	CASSSRRGGGTDTQYF
TRBV29-1	14	CSVVDRALGYGYTF
TRBV5-1	14	CASSLAGLGETQYF
TRBV5-6	13	CASSSQGADGYTF
TRBV29-1	14	CSVVGGQGANEQYF
TRBV7-2	19	CASSIMGTSGIRSTDTQYF
TRBV7-6	13	CASSLNYRGSYTF
TRBV28	14	CASSLLQKTDTQYF
TRBV6-5	14	CASSRGLLTDTQYF
TRBV3-1/TRBV3-2	17	CASSPLGGVWGGETQYF
TRBV7-2	15	CASSRSGLSSYEQYF
TRBV23-1	11	CARQGSYEQYF
TRBV3-1/TRBV3-2	14	CASSQISGRAEAFF
TRBV19	13	CASKIAGGYEQYF
TRBV4-2	16	CASSQDVHRPNSPLHF
TRBV5-4	12	CASSLTGSLAFF
TRBV5-1	16	CASSLVAGVGYNEQFF
TRBV5-6	15	CASSPGRASTDTQYF
TRBV4-1	14	CASNSGAGNQPQHF
TRBV3-1/TRBV3-2	15	CASSLGGARTGELFF
TRBV20-1	12	CSASAGTREQYF
TRBV19	14	CASSIDRMNTEAFF